These T cell receptor beta chains were read from a single sample in a study of cytomegalovirus exposure and HLA in healthy donors. Measured with immunoSEQ multiplex PCR; TCRdb has only the in-frame clones, and not every one. The sample consists of 150,000 to 250,000 clones, around 78% of them appearing once. The sequenced sample was PBMCs. These receptors were collected from a man younger than 45 in good health and CMV-seronegative. Both conserved end residues are part of each CDR3. A D gene is named only where the DNA matches it firmly. The size field is filled for only some rows; it gives once, few, many or a size class.

cdr3_length	v_call	d_call	j_call	clone_size	cdr3_nt	cdr3_aa
15	TRBV19	TRBD1	TRBJ1-6	.	TGTGCCAGTAGTATCGGGAGACAGGGGGAATCACCCCTCCACTTT	CASSIGRQGESPLHF
15	TRBV5-1	TRBD1	TRBJ2-7	.	TGCGCCAGCAGCTTCTCGGGACAGGTAGGGTACGAGCAGTACTTC	CASSFSGQVGYEQYF
16	TRBV6-5	TRBD2	TRBJ2-1	few	TGTGCCAGCAGTTACTGGAGCGGGAGGGGTTCCCACGAGCAGTTCTTC	CASSYWSGRGSHEQFF
15	TRBV10-3	TRBD2	TRBJ2-3	.	TGTGCCATCAGTAGAGCGGGAGTTGTGAAAGATACGCAGTATTTT	CAISRAGVVKDTQYF
17	TRBV15	TRBD2	TRBJ2-3	.	TGTGCCACCAGCAGAGACCACACTAGCGGGAGAGCAGATACGCAGTATTTT	CATSRDHTSGRADTQYF
15	TRBV6-6	.	TRBJ1-1	.	TGTGCCAGCACCGAGGGGAGGGTCCAGTTCACTGAAGCTTTCTTT	CASTEGRVQFTEAFF
14	TRBV2	TRBD1	TRBJ1-4	.	TGTGCCAGCAGCGACAGGGGCTACGGAGAAAAACTGTTTTTT	CASSDRGYGEKLFF
14	TRBV4-1	.	TRBJ2-7	.	TGCGCCAGCAGCCATTCCGGGAGTAAGGACGAGCAGTACTTC	CASSHSGSKDEQYF
12	TRBV2	.	TRBJ2-7	.	TGTGCCAGCACAGGGCCGGGCTACGAGCAGTACTTC	CASTGPGYEQYF
17	TRBV19	.	TRBJ2-4	.	TGTGCCAGTACCCCGATAGGACAAACCACAGCCAAAAACATTCAGTACTTC	CASTPIGQTTAKNIQYF
17	TRBV4-1	.	TRBJ1-3	few	TGCGCCAGCAGCCAAGAGGGAGCCTGGAGCTCTGGAAACACCATATATTTT	CASSQEGAWSSGNTIYF
15	TRBV2	.	TRBJ2-1	.	TGTGCCAGCAGAGCAGACAGTGGGTCATACAATGAGCAGTTCTTC	CASRADSGSYNEQFF
16	TRBV6-1	TRBD1	TRBJ2-7	.	TGTGCCAGCAGTGAAGAGGGGGGGACAGGGCACATGGAGCAGTACTTC	CASSEEGGTGHMEQYF
16	TRBV7-3	.	TRBJ2-2	.	TGTGCCAGCAGCTTCAATCCGACAAATGACACCGGGGAGCTGTTTTTT	CASSFNPTNDTGELFF